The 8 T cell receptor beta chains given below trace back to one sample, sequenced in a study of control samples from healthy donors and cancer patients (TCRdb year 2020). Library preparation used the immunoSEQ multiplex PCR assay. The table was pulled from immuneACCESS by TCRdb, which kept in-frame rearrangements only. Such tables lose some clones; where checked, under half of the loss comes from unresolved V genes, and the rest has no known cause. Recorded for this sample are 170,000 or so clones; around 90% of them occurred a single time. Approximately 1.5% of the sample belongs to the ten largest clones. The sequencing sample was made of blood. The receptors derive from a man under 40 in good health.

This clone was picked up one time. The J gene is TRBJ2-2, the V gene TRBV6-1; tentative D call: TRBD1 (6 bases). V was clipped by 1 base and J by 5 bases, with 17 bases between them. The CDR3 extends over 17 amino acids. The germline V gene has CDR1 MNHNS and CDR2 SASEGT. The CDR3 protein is CASSEGGVRGGTGELFF. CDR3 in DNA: TGTGCCAGCAGTGAAGGAGGGGTCAGGGGCGGAACCGGGGAGCTGTTTTTT.

The CDR3 sequence is CASSWDRVSYEQYF. In DNA, the CDR3 is TGTGCCAGCAGTTGGGACAGGGTCTCCTACGAGCAGTACTTC. The chain is built from TRBV28 and TRBJ2-7; 9 bases line up with TRBD1. Germline lookup yields CDR1 MDHEN and CDR2 SYDVKM. This CDR3 comprises 14 residues. Trimming at V came to 4 bases and at J to 0 bases, leaving 1 base not matched to a gene.

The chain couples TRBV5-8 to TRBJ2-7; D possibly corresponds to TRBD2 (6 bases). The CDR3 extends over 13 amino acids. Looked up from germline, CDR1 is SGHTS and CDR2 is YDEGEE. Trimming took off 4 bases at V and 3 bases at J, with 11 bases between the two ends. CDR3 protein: CASSDPRGYEQYF. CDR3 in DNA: TGTGCCAGCAGCGATCCGCGGGGCTACGAGCAGTACTTC.

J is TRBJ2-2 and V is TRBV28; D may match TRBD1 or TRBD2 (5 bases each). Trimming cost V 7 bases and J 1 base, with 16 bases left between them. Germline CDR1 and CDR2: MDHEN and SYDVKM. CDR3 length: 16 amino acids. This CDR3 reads CASISSGTLNTGELFF. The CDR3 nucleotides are TGTGCCAGCATTTCCTCCGGGACCCTGAACACCGGGGAGCTGTTTTTT.

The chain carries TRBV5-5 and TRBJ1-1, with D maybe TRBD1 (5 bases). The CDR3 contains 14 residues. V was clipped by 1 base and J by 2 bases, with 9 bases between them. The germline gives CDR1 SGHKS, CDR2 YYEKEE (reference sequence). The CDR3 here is CASSLRGGNTEAFF. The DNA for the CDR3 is TGTGCCAGCAGCTTGCGGGGCGGAAACACTGAAGCTTTCTTT.

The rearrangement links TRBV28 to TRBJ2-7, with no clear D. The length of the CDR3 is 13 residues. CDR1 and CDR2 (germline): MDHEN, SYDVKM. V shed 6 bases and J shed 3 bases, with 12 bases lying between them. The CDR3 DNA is TGTGCCAGCAGCCTTCACAGTTACTACGAGCAGTACTTC. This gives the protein CASSLHSYYEQYF. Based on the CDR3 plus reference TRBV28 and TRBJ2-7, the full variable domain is DVKVTQSSRYLVKRTGEKVFLECVQDMDHENMFWYRQDPGLGLRLIYFSYDVKMKEKGDIPEGYSVSREKKERFSLILESASTNQTSMYLCASSLHSYYEQYFGPGTRLTVT.

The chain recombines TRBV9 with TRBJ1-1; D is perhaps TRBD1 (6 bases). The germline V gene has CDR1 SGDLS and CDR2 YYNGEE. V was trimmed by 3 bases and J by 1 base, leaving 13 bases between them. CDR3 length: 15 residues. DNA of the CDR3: TGTGCCAGCAGCGAAGTGGGGGGCGGGAACACTGAAGCTTTCTTT. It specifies CASSEVGGGNTEAFF.

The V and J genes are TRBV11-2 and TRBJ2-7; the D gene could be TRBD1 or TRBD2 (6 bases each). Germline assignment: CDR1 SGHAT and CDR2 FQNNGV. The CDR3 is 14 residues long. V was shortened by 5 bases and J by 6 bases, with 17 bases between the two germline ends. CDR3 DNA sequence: TGTGCCAGCAGCCCTGCCCTAGGGGGGTTCGAGCAGTACTTC. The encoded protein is CASSPALGGFEQYF.